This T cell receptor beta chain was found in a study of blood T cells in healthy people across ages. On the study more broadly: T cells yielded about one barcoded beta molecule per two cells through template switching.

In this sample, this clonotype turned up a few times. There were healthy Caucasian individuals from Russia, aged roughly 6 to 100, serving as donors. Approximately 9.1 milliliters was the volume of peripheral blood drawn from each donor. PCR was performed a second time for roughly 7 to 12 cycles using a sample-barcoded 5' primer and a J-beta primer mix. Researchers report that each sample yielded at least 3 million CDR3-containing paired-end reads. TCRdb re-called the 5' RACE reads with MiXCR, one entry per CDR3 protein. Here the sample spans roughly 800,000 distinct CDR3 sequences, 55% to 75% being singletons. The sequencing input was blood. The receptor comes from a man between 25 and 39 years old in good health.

The CDR3 is CASSPLSTGDEQFF. The CDR3 DNA sequence: TGTGCCAGCTCACCCTTATCGACTGGGGATGAGCAGTTCTTC. The V gene is TRBV18, the J gene TRBJ2-1; the D is unclear. Germline values: CDR1 KGHSH, CDR2 LQKENI. Deletions cut 3 bases from V and 8 bases from J, with 14 bases between. The CDR3 is 14 residues long.